In its sample, the clone carrying this TCR beta chain was seen a few times. Its antigen is still unknown. The data originate from a study of Graves' ophthalmopathy and Graves' hyperthyroidism. Looking at the study overall: Upon initial diagnosis and before any treatment, peripheral blood was collected. Study-wide points: With almost 90% sensitivity and about 83% specificity, a 13-signature model separated ophthalmopathy from stable hyperthyroidism. The model's prediction of ophthalmopathy progression had approximately 68% sensitivity and around 72% specificity.

Pregnancy or lactation, uncontrolled infections and other autoimmune diseases were grounds for excluding patients. The J segment lost 2 bases and the V segment lost 4 bases, leaving 10 bases of the junction unmatched. Germline CDR1 and CDR2: SGHDN and FVKESK. The CDR3 length is 16 residues. RNA transcripts served as template for amplifying TCR beta CDR3 sequences. Amplification began with first-round RT-PCR using HTBI primers, then second-round multiplex PCR was performed. A single record per CDR3 protein comes from TCRdb applying MiXCR to the multiplex PCR reads. The profile shows 600,000 to 700,000 distinct CDR3 sequences, approximately 39% of them singletons.

Sequencing used peripheral blood. V gene TRBV14 combines with J gene TRBJ2-7; 8 bases agree with TRBD2. The receptor's source is an adult man with Graves' ophthalmopathy. The DNA of the CDR3 is TGTGCCAGCAGCCCAACGCGCGGGGGGTCAACCTACGAGCAGTACTTC. It codes for CASSPTRGGSTYEQYF. Complete variable domain (other parts from reference TRBV14 and TRBJ2-7): EAGVTQFPSHSVIEKGQTVTLRCDPISGHDNLYWYRRVMGKEIKFLLHFVKESKQDESGMPNNRFLAERTGGTYSTLKVQPAELEDSGVYFCASSPTRGGSTYEQYFGPGTRLTVT.